This is a list of T cell receptor beta chains from one sample in a study of response to subunit inactivated influenza vaccine. MiXCR was run by TCRdb on the RT-PCR reads, yielding one entry per CDR3 protein. The sample holds around 480,000 distinct CDR3 sequences; over 9.5% are singletons and the top ten take roughly 12%. The sequencing used PBMCs from blood, collected about 40 days after vaccination. All receptors come from a man aged 50 or older who received an inactivated influenza vaccine. Each CDR3 is given without its conserved first and last residue. Fields, in order: CDR3 protein, J gene, D gene, V gene. The D gene is left open where the match is weak.

ASSLEAYGNMNTEAF,TRBJ1-1,.,TRBV7-6
ASSLVSLAPNEKF,TRBJ2-1,.,TRBV7-2
SAPFRGSGYGYT,TRBJ1-2,.,TRBV20-1
ASSWDRVAGTEAF,TRBJ1-1,TRBD1,TRBV5-1
ASQRTGEKLF,TRBJ1-4,.,TRBV6-6
ASSFDRGNQPQH,TRBJ1-5,TRBD1,TRBV5-8
ASTRGDRATYEQY,TRBJ2-7,.,TRBV7-2
ATSLDRNELGLYGYT,TRBJ1-2,.,TRBV15
ASRCETGGIQETQY,TRBJ2-5,.,TRBV12-2
ASSYSMEANWDRPYNEQF,TRBJ2-1,TRBD1,TRBV6-2/TRBV6-3
SAPDEISTGELF,TRBJ2-2,.,TRBV20-1
ASSDLFWSQHLSGANVLT,TRBJ2-6,.,TRBV10-2
ASRDWTGLRF,TRBJ2-1,TRBD1,TRBV2
ASSNPPPTSGERDTQY,TRBJ2-3,.,TRBV21-1
SAQGAKGEPQH,TRBJ1-5,TRBD1,TRBV29-1
ASSSNPRGLAGGETQY,TRBJ2-5,TRBD2,TRBV7-3
ASSPGGYSPLH,TRBJ1-6,.,TRBV12-3/TRBV12-4
ASSYGRVDEQF,TRBJ2-1,.,TRBV6-5
SARADRGWGYEQY,TRBJ2-7,TRBD1,TRBV20-1
ASSQVWGRGDEQF,TRBJ2-1,.,TRBV4-1
ASSQRDPDVLGELF,TRBJ2-2,.,TRBV4-3
ASSPGLAIEQF,TRBJ2-1,TRBD2,TRBV4-3
ASSQDRRGYTEAF,TRBJ1-1,.,TRBV4-1
SARDADTGSYEQY,TRBJ2-7,.,TRBV20-1
AISVEGSTDTQY,TRBJ2-3,.,TRBV10-3
ASRPKTGAVTDTQY,TRBJ2-3,TRBD1,TRBV6-5
SARDFQRGLDTQY,TRBJ2-3,TRBD2,TRBV20-1
ASSLFSQETQY,TRBJ2-5,.,TRBV5-5
SVAQQPNYGYT,TRBJ1-2,.,TRBV29-1
SAQQGARQPQH,TRBJ1-5,TRBD1,TRBV20-1
ASSPSRAYNEQF,TRBJ2-1,.,TRBV18
ASSSPVQGPRHNEQY,TRBJ2-7,.,TRBV7-9
ASSPGTSSPLH,TRBJ1-6,.,TRBV6-6
SATRAGGPEETQY,TRBJ2-5,TRBD2,TRBV20-1
ASSLRGGLETQY,TRBJ2-5,TRBD2,TRBV6-5
SASLPTGILDTQY,TRBJ2-3,.,TRBV20-1
ASSSSEGITDTQY,TRBJ2-3,.,TRBV5-6
ASSPERDAKNIQY,TRBJ2-4,.,TRBV4-2
ASRSRTGLMNTEAF,TRBJ1-1,TRBD1,TRBV6-1
ASSLGQVGEQF,TRBJ2-1,.,TRBV5-6
SAREGGFRTTTYNEQF,TRBJ2-1,TRBD2,TRBV20-1
SAEPDRNQETQY,TRBJ2-5,.,TRBV20-1
ASSLPRQFPQETQY,TRBJ2-5,.,TRBV28
ASSFGLADTGELF,TRBJ2-2,TRBD2,TRBV4-3
AISSSRTLGNTIY,TRBJ1-3,.,TRBV10-3
ASSATGGARPIY,TRBJ1-3,TRBD1,TRBV5-4
ATSEPGPLNTGELF,TRBJ2-2,.,TRBV24-1
ASSRYQGDEYNEHF,TRBJ2-1,TRBD1,TRBV12-3/TRBV12-4
ASSPSGLTDTQY,TRBJ2-3,.,TRBV28
ASSYSAGLIGGSYNEQF,TRBJ2-1,.,TRBV6-2/TRBV6-3
SARDRGRRTNEKLF,TRBJ1-4,.,TRBV20-1
ASSAEDGATDTQY,TRBJ2-3,.,TRBV2
ASSPAGTGPLDFDTQY,TRBJ2-3,TRBD1,TRBV11-2
ASSLDSGYGYT,TRBJ1-2,.,TRBV7-9
ASSLVSDGNQPQH,TRBJ1-5,.,TRBV7-2
ASSNTGGGGYT,TRBJ1-2,TRBD1,TRBV7-6